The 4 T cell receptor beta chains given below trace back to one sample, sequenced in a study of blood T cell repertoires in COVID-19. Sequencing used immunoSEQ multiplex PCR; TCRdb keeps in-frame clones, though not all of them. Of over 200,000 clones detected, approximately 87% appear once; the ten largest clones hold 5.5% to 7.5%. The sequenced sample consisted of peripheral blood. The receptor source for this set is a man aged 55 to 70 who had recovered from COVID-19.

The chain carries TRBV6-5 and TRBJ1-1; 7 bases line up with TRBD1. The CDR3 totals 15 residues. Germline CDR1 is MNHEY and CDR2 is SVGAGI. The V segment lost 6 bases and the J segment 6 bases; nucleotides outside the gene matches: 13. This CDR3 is CASSRHLAGGAEAFF. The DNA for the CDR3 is TGTGCCAGCAGCCGACACCTCGCAGGGGGAGCTGAAGCTTTCTTT.

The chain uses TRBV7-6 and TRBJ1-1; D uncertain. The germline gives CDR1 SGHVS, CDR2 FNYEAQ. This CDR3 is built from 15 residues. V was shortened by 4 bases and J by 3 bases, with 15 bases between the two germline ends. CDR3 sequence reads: CASSYYADGYTEAFF. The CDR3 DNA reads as TGTGCCAGCAGCTACTATGCCGACGGTTACACTGAAGCTTTCTTT.

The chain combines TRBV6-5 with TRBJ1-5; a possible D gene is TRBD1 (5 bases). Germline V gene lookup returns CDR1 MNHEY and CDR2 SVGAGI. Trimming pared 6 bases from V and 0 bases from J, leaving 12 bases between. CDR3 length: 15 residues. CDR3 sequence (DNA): TGTGCCAGCAGCCCCGGGGGGGGTAGCAATCAGCCCCAGCATTTT. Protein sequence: CASSPGGGSNQPQHF.

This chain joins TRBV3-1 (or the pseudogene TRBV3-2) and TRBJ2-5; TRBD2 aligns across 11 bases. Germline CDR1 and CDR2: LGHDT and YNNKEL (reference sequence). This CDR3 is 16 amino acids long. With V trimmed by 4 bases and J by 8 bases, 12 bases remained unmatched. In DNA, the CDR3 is TGTGCCAGCAGCCTCAGAACTAGCGGGGGCCAAGTCACCCAGTACTTC. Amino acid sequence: CASSLRTSGGQVTQYF.